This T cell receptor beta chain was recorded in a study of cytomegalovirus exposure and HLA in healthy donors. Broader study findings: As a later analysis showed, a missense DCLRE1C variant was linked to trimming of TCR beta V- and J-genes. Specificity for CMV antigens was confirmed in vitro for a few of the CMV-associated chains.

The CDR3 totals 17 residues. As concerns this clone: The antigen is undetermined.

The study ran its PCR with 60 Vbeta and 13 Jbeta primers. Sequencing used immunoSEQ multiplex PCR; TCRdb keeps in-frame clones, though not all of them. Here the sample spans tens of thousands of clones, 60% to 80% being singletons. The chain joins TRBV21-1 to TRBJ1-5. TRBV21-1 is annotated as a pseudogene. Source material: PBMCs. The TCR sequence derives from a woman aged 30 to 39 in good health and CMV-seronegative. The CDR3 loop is CASSKARQINSNQPQHF. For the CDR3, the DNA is TGTGCCAGCAGCAAAGCGCGGCAGATTAATAGCAATCAGCCCCAGCATTTT.